Below are 10 T cell receptor beta chains sequenced from a single sample in a study of beta chain features in type 1 diabetes. These receptors have no identified antigens. Regarding the study as a whole: Type 1 diabetes patients showed a moderate but significant shortening of TCRB CDR3s in all four CD4+ subsets.

The sequenced template was cDNA made from the entire isolated RNA. TCRdb's table, derived via immunoSEQ multiplex PCR, lists solely in-frame clones and lacks some. The repertoire holds 45,000 to 60,000 clones, with 60% to 70% as singletons. The specimen sequenced was stem cell memory CD4+ T cells from blood. The receptors stem from a woman aged 30 to 39 with type 1 diabetes.

This clone has more than one count but fewer than ten. The CDR3 region has the DNA TGTGCCAGTAGTGCTCCGCCGGGTGGCGGACTAGCGGGAGGTTATGAGCAGTTCTTC. Residues: CASSAPPGGGLAGGYEQFF. The chain recombines TRBV19 with TRBJ2-1; 14 nucleotides line up with TRBD2. The V gene end was trimmed by 5 bases and the J gene end by 8 bases; junction bases not matched to a gene: 17. The V gene's germline CDR1 is LNHDA and CDR2 SQIVND (reference sequence). The CDR3 length is 19 residues.

The rearrangement links TRBV19 to TRBJ2-7; the match to TRBD1 covers 7 bases. The CDR3 consists of 16 residues. Germline V gene sequence: CDR1 LNHDA, CDR2 SQIVND (reference sequence). The ends lost 4 bases at V and 2 bases at J; junction bases unmatched: 11. The CDR3: CASSNGFGTVTYEQYF. CDR3 DNA: TGTGCCAGTAGTAACGGGTTCGGGACAGTTACCTACGAGCAGTACTTC.

The gene calls are TRBV27 and TRBJ2-1; 7 bases are shared with TRBD2. Germline assignment: CDR1 MNHEY and CDR2 SMNVEV (reference sequence). V was pared by 1 base and J by 3 bases, with 6 bases of the junction left unmatched. The CDR3 totals 16 residues. The CDR3 DNA sequence: TGTGCCAGCAGTTTATTGCGGCGGGAGTACTACAATGAGCAGTTCTTC. Translated: CASSLLRREYYNEQFF.

The chain couples TRBV28 to TRBJ2-4, with D unresolved. Germline V gene data show CDR1 as MDHEN and CDR2 as SYDVKM. The CDR3 runs 12 residues. Trimming took 8 bases from V and 2 from J, leaving 7 bases between them. The CDR3 reads CASGVTKNIQYF. CDR3 DNA: TGTGCCAGCGGAGTCACCAAAAACATTCAGTACTTC.

V gene TRBV30 combines with J gene TRBJ2-7; tentatively, D is TRBD2 (5 bases). V lost 5 bases, J lost 2 bases, and 10 bases lay in between. Germline V gene sequence: CDR1 GTSNPN, CDR2 SVGIG (reference sequence). The CDR3 has 12 amino acids. Here the CDR3 reads CAWDTGTYEQYF. The CDR3 DNA sequence: TGTGCCTGGGACACCGGGACCTACGAGCAGTACTTC.

The CDR3 region is CASSVVSGGAHNEQFF. CDR3 coding DNA: TGTGCCAGCAGCGTAGTCTCAGGGGGCGCCCACAATGAGCAGTTCTTC. The genes are TRBV9 and TRBJ2-1; 8 bases agree with TRBD1. The CDR3 is made up of 16 amino acids. V shed 0 bases and J 5 bases; nucleotides not matched to a gene: 7. Germline V gives CDR1 SGDLS, CDR2 YYNGEE.

This chain joins TRBV28 and TRBJ2-1; 8 bases fit TRBD1. The trim removed 6 bases at V and 5 bases at J, leaving 9 bases unmatched. From germline, CDR1 is MDHEN and CDR2 SYDVKM. This CDR3 has 15 amino acids. The CDR3 loop is CASRDRGEYHNEQFF. The DNA of the CDR3 is TGTGCCAGCAGAGACAGGGGCGAGTATCACAATGAGCAGTTCTTC.

The rearrangement links TRBV27 to TRBJ2-3; the D is unclear. The germline V gene encodes CDR1 MNHEY and CDR2 SMNVEV (reference sequence). The CDR3 sequence is 13 residues long. V dropped 8 bases and J dropped 8 bases, with 17 bases sitting between them. The CDR3 region is CASPGPERTTQYF. CDR3 DNA: TGTGCCAGCCCCGGCCCTGAGCGAACTACGCAGTATTTT.

The chain recombines TRBV4-2 with TRBJ1-2; 7 bases are shared with TRBD1. Per the germline V gene, CDR1 is LGHNA and CDR2 is YNFKEQ. V was clipped by 4 bases and J by 3 bases; unmatched bases: 8. This CDR3 contains 15 residues. CDR3 region: CASSPTGAEDYGYTF. In nucleotides, the CDR3 is TGTGCCAGCAGCCCCACAGGGGCGGAGGACTATGGCTACACCTTC.

The chain couples TRBV14 to TRBJ2-5; possibly TRBD2 for D (5 bases). The V end was cut by 0 bases, the J end by 4 bases, with 18 bases between. Germline CDR1 is SGHDN and CDR2 is FVKESK. The CDR3 is made up of 17 amino acids. The CDR3: CASSQDRKIGIAETQYF. Written as DNA, the CDR3 is TGTGCCAGCAGCCAAGATCGGAAAATCGGGATCGCAGAGACCCAGTACTTC.